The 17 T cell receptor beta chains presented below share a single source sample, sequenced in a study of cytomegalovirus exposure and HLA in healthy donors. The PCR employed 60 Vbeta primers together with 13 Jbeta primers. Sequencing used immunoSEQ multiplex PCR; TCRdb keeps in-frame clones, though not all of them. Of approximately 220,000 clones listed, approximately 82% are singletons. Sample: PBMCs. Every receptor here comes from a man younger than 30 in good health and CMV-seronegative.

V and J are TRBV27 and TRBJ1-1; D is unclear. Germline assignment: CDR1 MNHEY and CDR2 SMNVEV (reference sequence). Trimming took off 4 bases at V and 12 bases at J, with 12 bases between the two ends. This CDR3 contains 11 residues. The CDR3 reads CASSWADLTFF. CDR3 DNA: TGTGCCAGCAGTTGGGCAGATTTAACTTTCTTT.

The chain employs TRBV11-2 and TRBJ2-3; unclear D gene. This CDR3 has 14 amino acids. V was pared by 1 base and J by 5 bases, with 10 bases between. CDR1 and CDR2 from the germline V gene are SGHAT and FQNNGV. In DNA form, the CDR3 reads TGTGCCAGCAGCTTAGTATCGTCCGGAGATACGCAGTATTTT. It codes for CASSLVSSGDTQYF. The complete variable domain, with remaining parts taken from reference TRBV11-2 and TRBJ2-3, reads EAGVAQSPRYKIIEKRQSVAFWCNPISGHATLYWYQQILGQGPKLLIQFQNNGVVDDSQLPKDRFSAERLKGVDSTLKIQPAKLEDSAVYLCASSLVSSGDTQYFGPGTRLTVL.

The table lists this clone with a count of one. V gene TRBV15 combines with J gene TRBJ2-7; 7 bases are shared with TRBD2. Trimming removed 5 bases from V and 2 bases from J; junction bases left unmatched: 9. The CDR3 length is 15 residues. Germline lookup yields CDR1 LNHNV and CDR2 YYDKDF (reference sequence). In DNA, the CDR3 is TGTGCCACCAGCTCCCAGCGGGGAGGTCCCTACGAGCAGTACTTC. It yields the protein CATSSQRGGPYEQYF. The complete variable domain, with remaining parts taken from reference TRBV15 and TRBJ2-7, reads DAMVIQNPRYQVTQFGKPVTLSCSQTLNHNVMYWYQQKSSQAPKLLFHYYDKDFNNEADTPDNFQSRRPNTSFCFLDIRSPGLGDTAMYLCATSSQRGGPYEQYFGPGTRLTVT.

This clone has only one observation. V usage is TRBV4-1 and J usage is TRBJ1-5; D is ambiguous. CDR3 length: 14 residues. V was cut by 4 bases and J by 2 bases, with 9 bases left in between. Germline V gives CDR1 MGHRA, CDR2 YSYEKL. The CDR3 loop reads CASSPSRGNQPQHF. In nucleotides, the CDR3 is TGCGCCAGCAGCCCGAGCCGGGGCAATCAGCCCCAGCATTTT.

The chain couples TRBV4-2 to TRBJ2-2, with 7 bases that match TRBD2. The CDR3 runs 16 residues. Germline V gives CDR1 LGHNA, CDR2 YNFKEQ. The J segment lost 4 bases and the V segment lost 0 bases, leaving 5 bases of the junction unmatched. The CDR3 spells CASSQEGGIRTGELFF. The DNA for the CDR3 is TGTGCCAGCAGCCAAGAGGGGGGGATCCGCACCGGGGAGCTGTTTTTT.

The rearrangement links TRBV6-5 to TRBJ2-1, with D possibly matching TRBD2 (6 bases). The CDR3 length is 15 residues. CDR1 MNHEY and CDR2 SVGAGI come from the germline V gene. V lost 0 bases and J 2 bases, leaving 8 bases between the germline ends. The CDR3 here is CASSYSGLTYNEQFF. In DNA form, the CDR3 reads TGTGCCAGCAGTTACTCGGGACTTACCTACAATGAGCAGTTCTTC.

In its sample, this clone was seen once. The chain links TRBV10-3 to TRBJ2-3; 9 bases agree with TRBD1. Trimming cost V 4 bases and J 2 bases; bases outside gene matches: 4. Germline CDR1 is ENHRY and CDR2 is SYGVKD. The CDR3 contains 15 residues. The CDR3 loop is CAISVTGGATDTQYF. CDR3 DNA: TGTGCCATCAGTGTGACAGGGGGTGCCACAGATACGCAGTATTTT.

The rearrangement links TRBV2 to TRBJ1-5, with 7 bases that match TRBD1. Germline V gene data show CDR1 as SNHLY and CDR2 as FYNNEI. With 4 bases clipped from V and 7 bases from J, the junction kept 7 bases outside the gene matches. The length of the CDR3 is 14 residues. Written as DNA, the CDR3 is TGTGCCAGCAGTGGACAGGGAACATACCAGCCCCAGCATTTT. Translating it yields CASSGQGTYQPQHF. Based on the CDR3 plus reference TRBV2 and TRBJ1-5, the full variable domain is EPEVTQTPSHQVTQMGQEVILRCVPISNHLYFYWYRQILGQKVEFLVSFYNNEISEKSEIFDDQFSVERPDGSNFTLKIRSTKLEDSAMYFCASSGQGTYQPQHFGDGTRLSIL.

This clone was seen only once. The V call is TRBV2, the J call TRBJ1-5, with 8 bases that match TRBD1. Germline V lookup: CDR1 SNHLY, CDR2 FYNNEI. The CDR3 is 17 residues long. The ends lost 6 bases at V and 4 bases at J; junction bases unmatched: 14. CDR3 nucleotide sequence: TGTGCCAGCAGCCAAGGGGCAGGGGGCGTGAGAAATCAGCCCCAGCATTTT. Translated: CASSQGAGGVRNQPQHF.

The DNA of the CDR3 is TGTGCCAGCGGGGATTGGACAGGGCACGGGGAGCTGTTTTTT. Amino acid sequence: CASGDWTGHGELFF. The gene calls are TRBV25-1 and TRBJ2-2, with 8 bases identical to TRBD1. Germline CDR1 reads MGHDK; CDR2 reads SYGVNS. The CDR3 extends over 14 amino acids. With 8 bases clipped from V and 7 bases from J, the junction kept 9 bases outside the gene matches.

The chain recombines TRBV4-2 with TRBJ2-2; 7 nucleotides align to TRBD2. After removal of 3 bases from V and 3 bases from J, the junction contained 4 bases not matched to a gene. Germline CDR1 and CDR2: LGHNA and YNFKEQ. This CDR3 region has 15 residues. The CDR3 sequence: CASSQLGLHTGELFF. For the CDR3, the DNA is TGTGCCAGCAGCCAGTTGGGACTACACACCGGGGAGCTGTTTTTT.

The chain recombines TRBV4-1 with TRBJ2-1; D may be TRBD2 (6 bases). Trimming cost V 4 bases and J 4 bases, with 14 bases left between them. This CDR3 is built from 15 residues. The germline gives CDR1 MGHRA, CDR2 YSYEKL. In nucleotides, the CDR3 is TGCGCCAGCAGCCTCTCGCGGGACCAATACAATGAGCAGTTCTTC. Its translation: CASSLSRDQYNEQFF.

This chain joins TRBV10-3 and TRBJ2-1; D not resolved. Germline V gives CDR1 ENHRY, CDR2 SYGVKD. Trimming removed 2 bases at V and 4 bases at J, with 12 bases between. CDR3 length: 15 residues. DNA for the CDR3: TGTGCCATCAGTGAGGTCCCGTACGGTTACAATGAGCAGTTCTTC. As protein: CAISEVPYGYNEQFF.

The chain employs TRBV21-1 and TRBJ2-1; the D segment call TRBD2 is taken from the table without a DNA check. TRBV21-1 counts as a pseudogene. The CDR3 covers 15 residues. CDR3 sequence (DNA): TGTGCCAGCAGCACTTACGACCGGGGTTACAATGAGCAGTTCTTC. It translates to CASSTYDRGYNEQFF.

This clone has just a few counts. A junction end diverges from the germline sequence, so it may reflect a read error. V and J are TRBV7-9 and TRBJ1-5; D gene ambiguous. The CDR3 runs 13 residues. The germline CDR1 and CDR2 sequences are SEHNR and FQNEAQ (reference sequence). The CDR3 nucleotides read TGTTCCAGCCGATCCCAGGAGGATCAGCCCCAGCATTTT. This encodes CSSRSQEDQPQHF. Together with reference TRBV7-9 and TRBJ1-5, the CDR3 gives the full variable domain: DTGVSQNPRHKITKRGQNVTFRCDPISEHNRLYWYRQTLGQGPEFLTYFQNEAQLEKSRLLSDRFSAERPKGSFSTLEIQRTEQGDSAMYLCSSRSQEDQPQHFGDGTRLSIL.

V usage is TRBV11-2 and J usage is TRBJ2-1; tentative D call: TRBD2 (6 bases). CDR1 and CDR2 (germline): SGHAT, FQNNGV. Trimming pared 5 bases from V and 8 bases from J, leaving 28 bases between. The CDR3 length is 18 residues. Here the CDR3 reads CASSTWVWGNTGGDEQFF. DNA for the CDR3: TGTGCCAGCAGCACTTGGGTGTGGGGGAACACCGGAGGGGATGAGCAGTTCTTC.

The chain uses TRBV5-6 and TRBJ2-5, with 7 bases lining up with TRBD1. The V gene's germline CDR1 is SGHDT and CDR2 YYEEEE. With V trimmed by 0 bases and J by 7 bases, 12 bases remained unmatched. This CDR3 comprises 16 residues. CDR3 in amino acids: CASSLDRGSLEGTQYF. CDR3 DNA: TGTGCCAGCAGCTTGGACAGGGGCTCCCTAGAGGGGACCCAGTACTTC. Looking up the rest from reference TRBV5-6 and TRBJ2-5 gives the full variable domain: DAGVTQSPTHLIKTRGQQVTLRCSPKSGHDTVSWYQQALGQGPQFIFQYYEEEERQRGNFPDRFSGHQFPNYSSELNVNALLLGDSALYLCASSLDRGSLEGTQYFGPGTRLLVL.